This T cell receptor beta chain was obtained from a study of cytomegalovirus exposure and HLA in healthy donors. Study-wide findings and caveats: According to the study, roughly 180 TCR beta chains were cytomegalovirus-associated.

The assay was immunoSEQ multiplex PCR, and TCRdb's table has in-frame clones only and misses some. The sample yields about 130,000 clones, 89% seen once. This clone has a single count. Its antigen remains unknown. The TCR was taken from a woman younger than 35 in good health and CMV-seronegative. Material: PBMCs.

In DNA form, the CDR3 reads TGTGCCAGCAGTCGGGACACTGCGAACACTGAAGCTTTCTTT. Its translation: CASSRDTANTEAFF. The rearrangement joins TRBV6-1 to TRBJ1-1; tentatively, D is TRBD1 (6 bases). The germline V gene encodes CDR1 MNHNS and CDR2 SASEGT. Trimming removed 5 bases from V and 1 base from J, with 11 bases in between. The CDR3 runs to 14 residues.